Shown below are 29 T cell receptor beta chains from a single sample sequenced in a study of monozygotic twins with inflammatory bowel disease. For each CDR3 protein, TCRdb gives one entry from its re-call of the 5' RACE reads, without DNA. This sample carries 400,000 to 500,000 distinct CDR3 sequences, with approximately 2.3% going to the ten biggest clones. What was sequenced was blood. These receptors came from a human donor with ulcerative colitis or Crohn's disease, or a healthy co-twin of an affected twin (not recorded which).

The chain uses TRBV6-5 and TRBJ1-1. Germline-derived CDR1 and CDR2 are MNHEY and SVGAGI. This CDR3 has 16 amino acids. CDR3 protein: CASSYLPGGRNTEAFF.

The V gene is TRBV6-5, the J gene TRBJ1-1; TCRdb names TRBD1, which stays unverified in the absence of DNA. Looked up from germline, CDR1 is MNHEY and CDR2 is SVGAGI. This CDR3 is 14 amino acids long. CDR3 loop: CASSYSAGTIKAFF.

The V and J genes are TRBV12-3 or TRBV12-4 and TRBJ1-5; the TCRdb D gene call, TRBD1, has no DNA to confirm it. The CDR3 spans 16 residues. CDR3 residues: CASSHYPQGGGQPQHF.

V gene TRBV15 combines with J gene TRBJ1-5; with no DNA, the TCRdb D assignment of TRBD1 cannot be verified. This CDR3 has 15 amino acids. Per germline, CDR1 LNHNV and CDR2 YYDKDF (reference sequence). CDR3 in amino acids: CATSSLTTGAQPQHF.

The J gene is TRBJ2-6, the V gene TRBV6-1; TCRdb's D gene call, TRBD1, goes unchecked for lack of DNA. The length of the CDR3 is 18 residues. Germline V CDR1 and CDR2: MNHNS, SASEGT. Here the CDR3 reads CASSAVAGGESGANVLTF.

The chain has TRBV27 and TRBJ1-1; TCRdb's D gene call, TRBD1, goes unchecked for lack of DNA. The germline gives CDR1 MNHEY, CDR2 SMNVEV (reference sequence). CDR3 size: 15 residues. CDR3 amino acids: CASSPYGTGDAEAFF.

CDR3 in amino acids: CSARDLGVGEKLFF. The chain has TRBV20-1 and TRBJ1-4. CDR1 is DFQATT, CDR2 SNEGSKA, per germline (reference sequence). The CDR3 is 14 residues long.

The rearrangement uses TRBV12-3 or TRBV12-4 and TRBJ1-4; the D call of TRBD1 rests on TCRdb alone, since no DNA is present to check it. The CDR3 has 17 residues. The CDR3 sequence is CASSLLLVGGENEKLFF.

The chain joins TRBV7-2 to TRBJ1-1; the TCRdb call, TRBD1, lacks DNA for checking. The germline gives CDR1 SGHTA, CDR2 FQGNSA. CDR3 length: 15 amino acids. Here the CDR3 reads CASSNTGGGDTEAFF.

The chain has TRBV28 and TRBJ1-3. Germline assignment: CDR1 MDHEN and CDR2 SYDVKM. The CDR3 extends over 14 amino acids. The CDR3 protein is CASSLTISGNTIYF.

The chain couples TRBV9 to TRBJ2-2; TCRdb's D gene call, TRBD1, goes unchecked for lack of DNA. Germline values: CDR1 SGDLS, CDR2 YYNGEE. The CDR3 is made up of 15 amino acids. CDR3 residues: CASNGGQAITGELFF.

The chain couples TRBV25-1 to TRBJ2-3. CDR1 and CDR2 (germline): MGHDK, SYGVNS. CDR3 size: 15 residues. CDR3 sequence reads: CASSERAASTDTQYF.

The rearrangement uses TRBV5-5 and TRBJ1-5. Germline assignment: CDR1 SGHKS and CDR2 YYEKEE (reference sequence). This CDR3 is built from 13 residues. CDR3: CASSLLTSQPQHF.

This chain connects TRBV20-1 to TRBJ2-2; as DNA is missing, the TRBD2 call by TCRdb cannot be tested. There are 16 residues in the CDR3. Germline CDR1 DFQATT, CDR2 SNEGSKA (reference sequence). The CDR3 is CSARVLAGLNTGELFF.

V is TRBV7-2 and J is TRBJ1-6; the TRBD1 assignment by TCRdb is unverifiable without DNA. The CDR3 consists of 13 residues. Germline CDR1 is SGHTA and CDR2 is FQGNSA. CDR3 sequence reads: CASTRGGVSPLHF.

The chain is built from TRBV21-1 and TRBJ2-2; with no DNA, the TCRdb D assignment of TRBD1 cannot be verified. TRBV21-1 corresponds to a pseudogene. This CDR3 has 14 residues. This CDR3 reads CASSKERGTGELFF.

The rearrangement joins TRBV20-1 to TRBJ2-1; TCRdb's D call of TRBD2 is untestable without DNA. The length of the CDR3 is 15 residues. Germline V gives CDR1 DFQATT, CDR2 SNEGSKA (reference sequence). The CDR3 sequence is CSAQIWGEGRNEQFF.

The chain combines TRBV20-1 with TRBJ2-1; absent DNA, TCRdb's TRBD2 call cannot be checked. The germline V gene encodes CDR1 DFQATT and CDR2 SNEGSKA (reference sequence). CDR3 length: 15 amino acids. The chain's CDR3 is CSASEPSRDFHEQFF.

The chain links TRBV3-1 to TRBJ2-7. The CDR3 sequence is 12 residues long. Germline CDR1 is LGHDT and CDR2 is YNNKEL (reference sequence). This CDR3 is CASSQGFGEQYF.

The chain is built from TRBV5-1 and TRBJ2-2; checking the TCRdb D call of TRBD2 is not possible without DNA. Per the germline V gene, CDR1 is SGHRS and CDR2 is YFSETQ. The CDR3 covers 15 residues. The CDR3 here is CASGYTSPNTGELFF.

The chain carries TRBV20-1 and TRBJ1-2. Germline V CDR1 and CDR2: DFQATT, SNEGSKA (reference sequence). The CDR3 has 14 residues. This CDR3 is CSARDMRAVGGYTF.

The J gene is TRBJ1-5, the V gene TRBV10-3. Germline values: CDR1 ENHRY, CDR2 SYGVKD. There are 15 residues in the CDR3. The CDR3 spells CAISDGEYSNQPQHF.

J is TRBJ2-1 and V is TRBV7-9. Looked up from germline, CDR1 is SEHNR and CDR2 is FQNEAQ (reference sequence). CDR3 size: 14 residues. This chain's CDR3 is CASRSGRAYNEQFF.

The rearrangement uses TRBV12-3 or TRBV12-4 and TRBJ2-1; the D call of TRBD2 rests on TCRdb alone, since no DNA is present to check it. The CDR3 covers 16 residues. CDR3 residues: CASSFGEISGGNEQFF.

This sequence joins TRBV28 and TRBJ1-6; TCRdb's D call, TRBD1, is unchecked because there is no DNA. Germline-derived CDR1 and CDR2 are MDHEN and SYDVKM. The CDR3 consists of 15 residues. CDR3 protein: CASRAPDGGHSPLHF.

V is TRBV14 and J is TRBJ1-4; checking the TCRdb D call of TRBD1 is not possible without DNA. This CDR3 has 15 residues. Per the germline V gene, CDR1 is SGHDN and CDR2 is FVKESK. CDR3 amino acids: CASNRRGSGNEKLFF.

V is TRBV2 and J is TRBJ2-2; the TRBD1 assignment by TCRdb is unverifiable without DNA. The CDR3 is 15 amino acids. Germline loops: CDR1 SNHLY, CDR2 FYNNEI. CDR3 protein: CASSDGTVNTGELFF.

The genes are TRBV5-1 and TRBJ2-5; TCRdb outputs TRBD2, but without DNA this stays unchecked. CDR1 SGHRS and CDR2 YFSETQ come from the germline V gene. This CDR3 has 13 amino acids. CDR3 in amino acids: CASNAGRPPNWYF. The full variable domain, rest sourced from reference TRBV5-1 and TRBJ2-5, is KAGVTQTPRYLIKTRGQQVTLSCSPISGHRSVSWYQQTPGQGLQFLFEYFSETQRNKGNFPGRFSGRQFSNSRSEMNVSTLELGDSALYLCASNAGRPPNWYFGPGTRLLVL.

The rearrangement uses TRBV12-3 or TRBV12-4 and TRBJ1-5; lacking DNA, the TRBD1 call made by TCRdb goes unchecked. CDR3 size: 13 residues. CDR3 residues: CASSAGGNRPQHF.